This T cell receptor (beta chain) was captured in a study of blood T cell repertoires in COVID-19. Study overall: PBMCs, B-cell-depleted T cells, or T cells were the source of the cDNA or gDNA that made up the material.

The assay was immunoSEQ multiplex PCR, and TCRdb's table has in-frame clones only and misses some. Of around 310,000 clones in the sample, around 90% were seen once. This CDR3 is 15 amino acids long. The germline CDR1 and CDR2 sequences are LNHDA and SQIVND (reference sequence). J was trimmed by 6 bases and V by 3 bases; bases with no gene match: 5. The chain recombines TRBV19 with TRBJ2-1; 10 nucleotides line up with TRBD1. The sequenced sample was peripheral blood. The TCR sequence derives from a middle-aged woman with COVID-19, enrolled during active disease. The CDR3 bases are TGTGCCAGTAGTATCCCCTGGACAGGGGGCAATGAGCAGTTCTTC. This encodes CASSIPWTGGNEQFF.